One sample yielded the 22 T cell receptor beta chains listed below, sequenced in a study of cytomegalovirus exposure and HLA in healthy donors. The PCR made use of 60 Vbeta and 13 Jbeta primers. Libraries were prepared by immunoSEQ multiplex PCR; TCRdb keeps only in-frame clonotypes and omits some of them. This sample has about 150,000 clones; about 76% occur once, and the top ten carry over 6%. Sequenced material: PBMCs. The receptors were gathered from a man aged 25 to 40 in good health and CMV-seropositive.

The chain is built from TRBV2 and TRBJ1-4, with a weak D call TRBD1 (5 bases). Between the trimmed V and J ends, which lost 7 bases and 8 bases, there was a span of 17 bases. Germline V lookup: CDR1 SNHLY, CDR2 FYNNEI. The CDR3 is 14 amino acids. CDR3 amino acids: CASKGQGASEKLFF. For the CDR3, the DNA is TGTGCCAGCAAGGGTCAGGGCGCATCCGAAAAACTGTTTTTT.

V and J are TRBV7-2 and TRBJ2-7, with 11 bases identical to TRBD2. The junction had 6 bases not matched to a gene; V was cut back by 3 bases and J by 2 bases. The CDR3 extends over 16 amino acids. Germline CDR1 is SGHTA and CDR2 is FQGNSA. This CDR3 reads CASSFAGTSGTYEQYF. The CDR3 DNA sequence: TGTGCCAGCAGCTTTGCCGGGACTAGCGGTACCTACGAGCAGTACTTC.

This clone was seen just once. DNA for the CDR3: TGTGCCGGCGGGACAGGGAACTATGGCTACACCTTC. Translation gives CAGGTGNYGYTF. This chain connects TRBV30 to TRBJ1-2, with 9 bases identical to TRBD1. CDR3 length: 12 residues. V lost 8 bases to trimming and J lost 2 bases; unmatched junction nucleotides: 3. Per germline, CDR1 GTSNPN and CDR2 SVGIG (reference sequence).

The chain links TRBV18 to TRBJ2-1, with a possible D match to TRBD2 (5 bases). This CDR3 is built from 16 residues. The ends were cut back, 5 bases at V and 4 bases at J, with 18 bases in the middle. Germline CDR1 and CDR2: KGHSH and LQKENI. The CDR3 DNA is TGTGCCAGCTCAACCTGGGAGCAGCAACCTTACAATGAGCAGTTCTTC. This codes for CASSTWEQQPYNEQFF.

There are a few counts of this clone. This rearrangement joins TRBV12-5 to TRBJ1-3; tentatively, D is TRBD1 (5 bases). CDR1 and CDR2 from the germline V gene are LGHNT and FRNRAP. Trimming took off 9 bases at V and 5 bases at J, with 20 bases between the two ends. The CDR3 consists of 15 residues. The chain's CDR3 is CASQGLTGGRNTIYF. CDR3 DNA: TGTGCTAGCCAGGGCCTCACGGGAGGACGAAACACCATATATTTT.

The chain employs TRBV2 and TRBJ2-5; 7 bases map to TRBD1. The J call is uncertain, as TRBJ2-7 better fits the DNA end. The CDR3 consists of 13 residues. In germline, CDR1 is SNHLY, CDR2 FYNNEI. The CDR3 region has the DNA TGTGCCAGCAGCGGAAGCGACAGGGCCGAGCAGTACTTC. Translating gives CASSGSDRAEQYF.

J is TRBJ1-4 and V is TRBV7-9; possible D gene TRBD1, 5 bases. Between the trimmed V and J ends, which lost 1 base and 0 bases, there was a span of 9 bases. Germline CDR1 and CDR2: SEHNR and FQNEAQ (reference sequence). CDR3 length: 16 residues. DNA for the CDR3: TGTGCCAGCAGCTTAGGAGGGACTCCAACTAATGAAAAACTGTTTTTT. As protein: CASSLGGTPTNEKLFF.

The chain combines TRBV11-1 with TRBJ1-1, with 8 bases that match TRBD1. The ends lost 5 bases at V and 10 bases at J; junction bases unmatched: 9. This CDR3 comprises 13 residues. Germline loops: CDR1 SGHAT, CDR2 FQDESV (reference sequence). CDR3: CASSRGQAWGAFF. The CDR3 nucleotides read TGTGCCAGCAGCCGGGGACAGGCTTGGGGAGCTTTCTTT.

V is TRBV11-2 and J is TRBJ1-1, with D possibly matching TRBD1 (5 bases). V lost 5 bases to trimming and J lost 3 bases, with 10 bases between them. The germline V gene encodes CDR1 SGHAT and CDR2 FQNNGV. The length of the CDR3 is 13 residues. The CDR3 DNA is TGTGCCAGCAGCCGCAGGGAAGACACTGAAGCTTTCTTT. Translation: CASSRREDTEAFF.

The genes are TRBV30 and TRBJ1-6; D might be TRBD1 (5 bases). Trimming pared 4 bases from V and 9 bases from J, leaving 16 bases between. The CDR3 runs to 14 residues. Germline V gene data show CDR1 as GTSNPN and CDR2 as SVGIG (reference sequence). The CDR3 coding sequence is TGTGCCTGGACCGATGGGGGGTATGGTTCACCCCTCCACTTT. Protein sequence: CAWTDGGYGSPLHF.

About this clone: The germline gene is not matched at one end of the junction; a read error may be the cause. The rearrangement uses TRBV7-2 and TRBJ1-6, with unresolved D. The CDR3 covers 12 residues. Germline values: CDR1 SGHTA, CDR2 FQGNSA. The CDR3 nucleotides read TGTGCCAGCAGCTCCAATAATTCACCCCTCCACTTT. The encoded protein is CASSSNNSPLHF. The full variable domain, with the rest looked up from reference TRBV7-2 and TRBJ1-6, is GAGVSQSPSNKVTEKGKDVELRCDPISGHTALYWYRQSLGQGLEFLIYFQGNSAPDKSGLPSDRFSAERTGGSVSTLTIQRTQQEDSAVYLCASSSNNSPLHFGNGTRLTVT.

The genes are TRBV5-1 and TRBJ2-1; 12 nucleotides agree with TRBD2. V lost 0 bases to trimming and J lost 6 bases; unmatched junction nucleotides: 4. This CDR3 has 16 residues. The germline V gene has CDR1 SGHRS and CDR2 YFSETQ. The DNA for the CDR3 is TGCGCCAGCAGCTTGGTTCCGACTAGCGGGAGCAATGAGCAGTTCTTC. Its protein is CASSLVPTSGSNEQFF.

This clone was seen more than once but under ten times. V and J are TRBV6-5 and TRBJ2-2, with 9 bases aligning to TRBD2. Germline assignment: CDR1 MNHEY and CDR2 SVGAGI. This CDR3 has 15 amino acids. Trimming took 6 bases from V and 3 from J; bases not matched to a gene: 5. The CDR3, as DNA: TGTGCCAGCAGGGTAGCGGGAGTGGACACCGGGGAGCTGTTTTTT. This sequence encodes CASRVAGVDTGELFF.

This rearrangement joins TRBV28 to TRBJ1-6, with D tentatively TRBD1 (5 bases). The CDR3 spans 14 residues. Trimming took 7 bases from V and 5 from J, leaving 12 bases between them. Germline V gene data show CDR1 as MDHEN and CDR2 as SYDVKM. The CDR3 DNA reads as TGTGCCAGCAAAAACAGGCCGAATAATTCACCCCTCCACTTT. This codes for CASKNRPNNSPLHF.

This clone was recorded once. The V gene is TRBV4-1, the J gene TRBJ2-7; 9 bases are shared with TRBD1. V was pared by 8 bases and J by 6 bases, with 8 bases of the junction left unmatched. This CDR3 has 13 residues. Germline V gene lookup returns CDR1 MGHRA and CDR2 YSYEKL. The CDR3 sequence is CASGDRGTGEQYF. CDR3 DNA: TGCGCCAGCGGAGACAGGGGGACGGGCGAGCAGTACTTC.

The DNA for the CDR3 is TGTGCCATCAGTGACTCGGACAGGAACTATGGCTACACCTTC. Its translation is CAISDSDRNYGYTF. The chain couples TRBV10-3 to TRBJ1-2; 7 positions match TRBD1. This CDR3 comprises 14 residues. V was clipped by 3 bases and J by 2 bases; unmatched bases: 3. CDR1 and CDR2 (germline): ENHRY, SYGVKD.

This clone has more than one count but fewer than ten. The CDR3 bases are TGTGCCAGCTCACCATTGGCGCTAGCGGGAGCAGAGACCCAGTACTTC. As protein: CASSPLALAGAETQYF. This chain uses TRBV18 with TRBJ2-5, with 10 nucleotides matching TRBD2. The CDR3 contains 16 residues. With V trimmed by 2 bases and J by 4 bases, 7 bases remained unmatched. From germline, CDR1 is KGHSH and CDR2 LQKENI.

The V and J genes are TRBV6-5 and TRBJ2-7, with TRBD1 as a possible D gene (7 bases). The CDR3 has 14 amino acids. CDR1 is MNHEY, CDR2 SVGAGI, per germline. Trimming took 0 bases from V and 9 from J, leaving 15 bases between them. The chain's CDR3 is CASSYSNRGGVQYF. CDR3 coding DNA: TGTGCCAGCAGTTACTCGAACAGGGGCGGGGTGCAGTACTTC.

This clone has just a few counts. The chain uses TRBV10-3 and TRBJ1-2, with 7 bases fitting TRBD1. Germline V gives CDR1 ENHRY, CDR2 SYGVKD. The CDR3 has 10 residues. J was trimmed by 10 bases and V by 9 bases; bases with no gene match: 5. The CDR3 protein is CAIGTDLYTF. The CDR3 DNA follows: TGTGCCATTGGGACAGACCTCTACACCTTC.

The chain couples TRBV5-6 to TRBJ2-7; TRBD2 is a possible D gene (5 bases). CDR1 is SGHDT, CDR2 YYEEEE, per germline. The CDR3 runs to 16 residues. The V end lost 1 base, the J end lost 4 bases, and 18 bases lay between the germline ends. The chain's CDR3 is CASSLSPSLTQYEQYF. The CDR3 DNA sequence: TGTGCCAGCAGCTTGTCCCCTAGCCTGACCCAATACGAGCAGTACTTC.

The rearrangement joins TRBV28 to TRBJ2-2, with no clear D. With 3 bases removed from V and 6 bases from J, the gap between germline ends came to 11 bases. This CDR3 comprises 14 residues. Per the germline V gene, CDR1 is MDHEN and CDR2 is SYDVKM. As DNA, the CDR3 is TGTGCCAGCAGTTTTCAGACTCTGGCCGGGGAGCTGTTTTTT. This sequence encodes CASSFQTLAGELFF.

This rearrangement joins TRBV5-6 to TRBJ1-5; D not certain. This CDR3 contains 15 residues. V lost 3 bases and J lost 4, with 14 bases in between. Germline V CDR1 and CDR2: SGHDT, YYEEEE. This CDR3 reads CASSYGPVQNQPQHF. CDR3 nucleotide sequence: TGTGCCAGCAGCTACGGTCCGGTACAGAATCAGCCCCAGCATTTT.